This TCR beta chain is from a study of cytomegalovirus exposure and HLA in healthy donors. Findings of the study overall: TCR beta V segments were, for the most part, productive about 87% or about 30% of the time in an earlier analysis. Per a later analysis, HLA-associated TCR beta chains showed more clonal expansion than other, equally common TCR beta chains.

Points on this clone: Its antigen is undetermined.

V trimming: 5 bases; J trimming: 4 bases; junction bases outside the gene matches: 3. The CDR3 contains 14 residues. Germline V gene data show CDR1 as SNHLY and CDR2 as FYNNEI. The donors comprised healthy bone marrow donors. The PCR used 60 Vbeta and 13 Jbeta primers. Authors' data handling: Counted up in a later analysis, unique TCR beta chains came to about 80 million, with around 12 million shared. TCRdb's table, derived via immunoSEQ multiplex PCR, lists solely in-frame clones and lacks some. The V and J calls and clone size come from that table; D and trimming were worked out from the DNA. Of 150,000 to 200,000 clones listed, 81% are singletons.

The chain uses TRBV2 and TRBJ1-5; 9 bases align to TRBD1. The TCR comes from a man aged 35-49 years in good health and CMV-seropositive. The sample comprised PBMCs. CDR3 nucleotide sequence: TGTGCCAGCAGTCAGACAGGGGGAAATCAGCCCCAGCATTTT. Translation: CASSQTGGNQPQHF.